This entry lists 13 T cell receptor beta chains sequenced from one sample in a study of cytomegalovirus exposure and HLA in healthy donors. 13 Jbeta primers and 60 Vbeta primers were used for the PCR. Produced via immunoSEQ multiplex PCR; TCRdb's table is partial and in-frame only. The data contain approximately 160,000 clones, 77% of them singletons. The sample consisted of PBMCs. The receptors here all came from a woman in her 40s in good health and CMV-seropositive.

In this sample, this clone turned up a few times. The chain uses TRBV9 and TRBJ2-5, with 9 positions matching TRBD2. The tail of the sequence fits TRBJ2-7 better, so the J call may be wrong. CDR1 SGDLS and CDR2 YYNGEE come from the germline V gene. This CDR3 spans 17 amino acids. The CDR3 coding sequence is TGTGCCAGCAGCCCCCAAAGCGGGGGGCAGAGCTCCTACGAGCAGTACTTC. It is translated as CASSPQSGGQSSYEQYF.

This clone was picked up one time. The chain employs TRBV19 and TRBJ2-7; 7 nucleotides match TRBD1. J gave up 4 bases and V 3 bases, and 15 bases lay outside the gene matches. Germline lookup yields CDR1 LNHDA and CDR2 SQIVND (reference sequence). The CDR3 is 17 amino acids. CDR3 sequence reads: CASSMGQRPGLNYEQYF. The CDR3 nucleotides read TGTGCCAGTAGTATGGGACAGCGGCCAGGTCTTAATTACGAGCAGTACTTC.

CDR3 amino acids: CASSLSIAGAYEQFF. The CDR3 coding sequence is TGCGCCAGCAGCTTGTCTATAGCGGGGGCCTATGAGCAGTTCTTC. V and J are TRBV5-1 and TRBJ2-1, with 9 bases fitting TRBD2. The CDR3 sequence is 15 residues long. Germline loops: CDR1 SGHRS, CDR2 YFSETQ. J was trimmed by 8 bases and V by 1 base; bases with no gene match: 7.

The V gene is TRBV2, the J gene TRBJ1-6, with 7 bases aligning to TRBD1. Germline values: CDR1 SNHLY, CDR2 FYNNEI. This CDR3 is 15 amino acids long. The V and J ends lost 7 bases and 2 bases, in that order; junction bases with no gene match: 5. DNA of the CDR3: TGTGCCAGCACCGGACAGGTTGCCTATAATTCACCCCTCCACTTT. Protein sequence: CASTGQVAYNSPLHF.

The chain couples TRBV4-1 to TRBJ1-1; tentative D call: TRBD1 (5 bases). This CDR3 is built from 15 residues. CDR1 and CDR2 (germline): MGHRA, YSYEKL. Trimming stripped 0 bases from V and 4 bases from J, with 12 bases between. CDR3 bases: TGCGCCAGCAGCCAAGATTCCAGGGAGGGCACTGAAGCTTTCTTT. Translated, it gives CASSQDSREGTEAFF.

This rearrangement joins TRBV10-1 to TRBJ2-7, with 8 nucleotides matching TRBD2. The trim removed 6 bases at V and 2 bases at J, leaving 3 bases unmatched. Germline loops: CDR1 WNHNN, CDR2 SYGVQD (reference sequence). CDR3 length: 13 residues. The CDR3 is CASRGTRAYEQYF. The DNA for the CDR3 is TGCGCCAGCAGAGGGACTAGGGCCTACGAGCAGTACTTC.

This clone has only one observation. The chain carries TRBV7-2 and TRBJ2-2, with 9 bases lining up with TRBD1. Germline V gene data show CDR1 as SGHTA and CDR2 as FQGNSA. The CDR3 runs 15 residues. Unmatched junction bases numbered 8, after V lost 5 bases and J lost 7 bases. CDR3 DNA: TGTGCCAGCAGCCCCGCCGGACAGGGGTACGGGGAGCTGTTTTTT. Its protein product is CASSPAGQGYGELFF.

This clone has only a few counts. This chain joins TRBV5-1 and TRBJ2-2; 11 positions match TRBD2. This CDR3 comprises 16 residues. Looked up from germline, CDR1 is SGHRS and CDR2 is YFSETQ. The V and J ends lost 7 bases and 8 bases, in that order; junction bases with no gene match: 13. In DNA form, the CDR3 reads TGCGCCAGCCGACTCACCGTAGCGGGAGGGCCTGGGGAGCTGTTTTTT. Encoded protein: CASRLTVAGGPGELFF.

A few counts support this clone. The V and J genes are TRBV5-6 and TRBJ2-1; tentatively, D is TRBD2 (6 bases). The CDR3 consists of 14 residues. Trimming left V 4 bases short and J 4 bases short, with 12 bases between. Per the germline V gene, CDR1 is SGHDT and CDR2 is YYEEEE. In nucleotides, the CDR3 is TGTGCCAGCAGCGTATATAGCGGTTACAATGAGCAGTTCTTC. It yields the protein CASSVYSGYNEQFF. Combining the CDR3 with reference TRBV5-6 and TRBJ2-1 gives the whole variable domain DAGVTQSPTHLIKTRGQQVTLRCSPKSGHDTVSWYQQALGQGPQFIFQYYEEEERQRGNFPDRFSGHQFPNYSSELNVNALLLGDSALYLCASSVYSGYNEQFFGPGTRLTVL.

The chain has TRBV6-1 and TRBJ1-1; D gene uncertain. The germline CDR1 and CDR2 sequences are MNHNS and SASEGT. V was shortened by 3 bases and J by 0 bases, with 5 bases between the two germline ends. The CDR3 has 13 residues. This CDR3 is CASSDNVNTEAFF. In DNA, the CDR3 is TGTGCCAGCAGTGATAATGTGAACACTGAAGCTTTCTTT.

This clone was detected only a few times. J is TRBJ1-2 and V is TRBV19; 7 positions agree with TRBD1. CDR3 length: 14 amino acids. From germline, CDR1 is LNHDA and CDR2 SQIVND (reference sequence). With V trimmed by 6 bases and J by 3 bases, 7 bases remained unmatched. The DNA for the CDR3 is TGTGCCAGTAGAACGACAGGGATCTACTATGGCTACACCTTC. This gives the protein CASRTTGIYYGYTF.

The chain has TRBV5-6 and TRBJ2-7; D uncertain. From germline, CDR1 is SGHDT and CDR2 YYEEEE. This CDR3 region has 14 residues. The V end lost 0 bases, the J end lost 0 bases, and 7 bases lay between the germline ends. CDR3 protein: CASSLAVFSYEQYF. In nucleotides, the CDR3 is TGTGCCAGCAGCTTGGCGGTTTTCTCCTACGAGCAGTACTTC.

Only a few counts were recorded for this clone. V usage is TRBV4-1 and J usage is TRBJ1-2, with 7 nucleotides matching TRBD1. The CDR3 sequence is 16 residues long. The J segment lost 6 bases and the V segment lost 0 bases, leaving 10 bases of the junction unmatched. Per the germline V gene, CDR1 is MGHRA and CDR2 is YSYEKL. In DNA, the CDR3 is TGCGCCAGCAGCCAAGAACCAGGGGGATGGATAAATGGCTACACCTTC. Encoded protein: CASSQEPGGWINGYTF.